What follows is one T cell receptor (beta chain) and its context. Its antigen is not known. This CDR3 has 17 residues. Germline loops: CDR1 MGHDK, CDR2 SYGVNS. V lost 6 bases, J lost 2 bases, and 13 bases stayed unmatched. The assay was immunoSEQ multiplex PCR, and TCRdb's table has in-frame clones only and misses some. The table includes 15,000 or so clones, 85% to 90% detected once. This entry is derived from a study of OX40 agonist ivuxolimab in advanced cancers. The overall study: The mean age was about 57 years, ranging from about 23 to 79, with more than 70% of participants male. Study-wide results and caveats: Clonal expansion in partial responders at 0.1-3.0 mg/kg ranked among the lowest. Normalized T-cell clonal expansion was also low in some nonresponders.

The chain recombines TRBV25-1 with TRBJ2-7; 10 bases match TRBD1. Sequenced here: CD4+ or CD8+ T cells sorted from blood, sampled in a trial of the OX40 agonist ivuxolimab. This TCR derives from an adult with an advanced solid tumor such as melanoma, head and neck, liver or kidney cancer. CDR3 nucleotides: TGTGCCAGCAGCTCAAGGACAGGGGGAAGTGTAGCCTACGAGCAGTACTTC. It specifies CASSSRTGGSVAYEQYF.